This T cell receptor (beta chain) originates from a study of shared clonotypes between healthy human individuals (dated by TCRdb to about 2020). At the level of the whole study: Three men and two women, aged 18 to 49 years, made up the cohort. Per donor, leukapheresis produced somewhere between about 0.85 and 10 billion PBMCs. To increase sequencing depth and limit assay-specific biases, different laboratories used diverse techniques to prepare libraries and sequence TCR repertoires. To estimate repertoire size and how much clonotype sharing occurs between individuals, the study deeply sequenced the blood TCR repertoires of five healthy adults. What the work shows at the level of the full study, not this receptor alone: Because the study included only a small number of donors, the genetic and exposure-history diversity represented was limited. Based on pairwise subsampling, the degree of clonotype sharing among donors was expected to be affected by sequencing depth. Sampling was limited to blood, and TCR repertoires in tissue likely differ from TCR repertoires in blood.

Donors were healthy HIV-negative adults with no recently reported acute infections or vaccinations. Only Caucasian adults living in Nashville, Tennessee, USA were represented among the donors. For unsorted samples, approximately 81 million PBMCs were counted, and genomic DNA was extracted using the QIAamp DNA Blood Mini kit. Blood was collected by leukapheresis, and PBMCs were isolated by Ficoll-Histopaque density gradient centrifugation and then cryopreserved in liquid nitrogen vapor phase. Of note for this clone: The antigen it recognizes is unknown. It has no much larger one-base neighbor in the sample; base qualities were not kept.

V and J are trimmed by 0 bases and 3 bases, and the gene matches miss 4 bases of the junction. The germline V gene (reference sequence) gives CDR1 as MNHEY and CDR2 as SMNVEV. The CDR3 contains 16 residues, cysteine and phenylalanine counted. The entry retains the CDR3 DNA only, 48 bases that are in frame from base 1. Using the deep immunoSEQ assay, TCR CDR3 regions were amplified from genomic DNA by multiplex PCR. For each cell subset, the extracted genomic DNA was distributed evenly across all wells of several immunoSEQ 96-well plates, and each plate served as one replicate. For unsorted PBMC, each replicate PCR was loaded with approximately 0.3 ug genomic DNA, equivalent to roughly 33,000 T cell genomes. Unsorted PBMC genomic DNA was sequenced across ten immunoSEQ deep assay plates. Purified libraries were quantified with a Qubit 3.0 fluorometer, sized on a Bioanalyzer 2100, and re-quantified with the KAPA Library Quantification kit. Each immunoSEQ 96-well plate was sequenced on its own single-read 150-cycle Illumina NextSeq 550 flow cell. The source study handled its data this way. Because the immunoSEQ output included only junctional sequences and no quality scores, the filtering could not be the same as the filtering used for full-length reads. To assign V/J genes and CDR3, sequences were annotated using PyIR, a Python wrapper for IgBLAST v1.9, with IMGT germline references. Any read was removed if the V/J assignment was weak (E-value above 1e-6), the CDR3 was missing, or the read contained stop codons, out-of-frame junctions, or ambiguous translated residues. A V3J clonotype was defined by an identical inferred V gene, J gene, and CDR3 amino acid sequence. Percentage overlap between repertoires was computed as shared unique clonotypes divided by the size of the smaller repertoire. RTK rarefaction, the Chao1 estimator, and Recon v2.1 estimates of unobserved clonotypes were used to assess repertoire richness. TCRdb obtained this table from immuneACCESS and retained in-frame rearrangements with V and J assigned. These tables miss some clones; where compared with another copy, unresolved V genes account for less than half of the shortfall, and the remainder is unexplained. V, J and clone size were drawn from that table, and D and trimming were deduced from the DNA. Present in this sample are hundreds of thousands of clones, roughly three quarters of which were seen just once. Around 12% of the sample goes to the ten largest clones.

The rearranged chain carries TRBV27 and TRBJ2-1, and TRBD1 aligns with 8 junction nucleotides. What was sequenced was PBMCs. The TCR comes from a woman aged 40-49 years in good health. Some clones in this sample may be carry-over from other donors' samples. The CDR3 in this case is CASSLSGTGVYNEQFF. The DNA sequence is as follows: TGTGCCAGCAGTTTATCCGGGACAGGTGTCTACAATGAGCAGTTCTTC.